The clone carrying this TCR beta chain was picked up one time. What it binds is not known. These data belong to a study of tumor-infiltrating lymphocytes in localized non-small cell lung cancer. Study overall: Each patient gave resected tumor and non-adjacent uninvolved lung tissue.

Findings and caveats of the study: Available tissue quantity limited TCR sequencing to a patient subset. Tumor T-cell fraction was not associated with recurrence-free survival.

V was pared by 3 bases and J by 9 bases, with 13 bases between. This CDR3 contains 13 residues. Germline CDR1 is SGDLS and CDR2 is YYNGEE. TCRdb's copy holds only in-frame clones and misses some; the assay was immunoSEQ multiplex PCR. Counted here are around 7,700 clones, 71% occurring once; the ten biggest clones make up around 13%. The sequence came from a human donor with non-small cell lung cancer. V is TRBV9 and J is TRBJ2-1; D is ambiguous. Sequencing was performed on lung tumor tissue. The CDR3 DNA follows: TGTGCCAGCAGCGCAGATCCCCACGGTGAGCAGTTCTTC. It encodes CASSADPHGEQFF.